The present TCR beta chain was sequenced within a study of cytomegalovirus exposure and HLA in healthy donors. The study's findings and limits: The CMV antigen specificity of a few CMV-associated chains was confirmed through in vitro analysis.

A word on this clone: Its cognate antigen is unknown.

Here immunoSEQ multiplex PCR was the method, and the copy in TCRdb shows in-frame clones only, minus some. This table holds 82,000 or so clones, roughly 96% found once. Germline lookup yields CDR1 SGHRS and CDR2 YFSETQ. The CDR3 covers 16 residues. Unmatched junction bases numbered 9, after V lost 4 bases and J lost 2 bases. Specimen: PBMCs. This TCR derives from a woman between 18 and 30 years old in good health and CMV-seronegative. The chain carries TRBV5-1 and TRBJ2-3, with TRBD2 matching 8 bases. The CDR3 DNA follows: TGCGCCAGCAGCCCCGGCCTAGCGGGTGCCACAGATACGCAGTATTTT. Its protein is CASSPGLAGATDTQYF. Using reference TRBV5-1 and TRBJ2-3 for the parts outside the CDR3, the full variable domain is KAGVTQTPRYLIKTRGQQVTLSCSPISGHRSVSWYQQTPGQGLQFLFEYFSETQRNKGNFPGRFSGRQFSNSRSEMNVSTLELGDSALYLCASSPGLAGATDTQYFGPGTRLTVL.